The TCR beta chain described here comes from a study of control samples from healthy donors and cancer patients. Measured with immunoSEQ multiplex PCR; TCRdb has only the in-frame clones, and not every one. The table records 140,000 or so clones, 75% to 95% of them present only once. The material sequenced was blood. This clonotype was obtained from a young man in good health.

The CDR3 loop reads CATSRSRDRGRDTEAFF. The CDR3 DNA reads TGTGCCACCAGCAGAAGCCGGGACAGGGGGAGGGACACTGAAGCTTTCTTT. The V and J genes are TRBV15 and TRBJ1-1, with 11 nucleotides matching TRBD1. Germline-derived CDR1 and CDR2 are LNHNV and YYDKDF (reference sequence). The ends lost 2 bases at V and 3 bases at J; junction bases unmatched: 8. The length of the CDR3 is 17 residues.